The 7 T cell receptor beta chains given below trace back to one sample, sequenced in a study of cytomegalovirus exposure and HLA in healthy donors. A multiplex PCR was run with 60 Vbeta primers and 13 Jbeta primers. Here immunoSEQ multiplex PCR was the method, and the copy in TCRdb shows in-frame clones only, minus some. The sample yields more than 200,000 clones, about 79% seen once. The specimen sequenced was PBMCs. All receptors come from a man between 18 and 29 years old in good health and CMV-seronegative.

This clone was picked up one time. The gene calls are TRBV30 and TRBJ2-7, with 7 positions matching TRBD1. V lost 0 bases, J lost 4 bases, and 3 bases stayed unmatched. The CDR3 is 13 residues long. CDR1 and CDR2 (germline): GTSNPN, SVGIG (reference sequence). This CDR3 is CAWSVGQQYEQYF. The CDR3 region has the DNA TGTGCCTGGAGTGTGGGACAGCAATACGAGCAGTACTTC. Looking up the rest from reference TRBV30 and TRBJ2-7 gives the full variable domain: SQTIHQWPATLVQPVGSPLSLECTVEGTSNPNLYWYRQAAGRGLQLLFYSVGIGQISSEVPQNLSASRPQDRQFILSSKKLLLSDSGFYLCAWSVGQQYEQYFGPGTRLTVT.

The V call is TRBV5-1, the J call TRBJ1-1, with D possibly being TRBD1 (5 bases). There are 11 residues in the CDR3. Germline-derived CDR1 and CDR2 are SGHRS and YFSETQ. CDR3 protein: CASRQGTEAFF. The CDR3 DNA is TGCGCGTCCAGGCAGGGCACTGAAGCTTTCTTT.

The chain couples TRBV5-1 to TRBJ1-3, with D possibly being TRBD1 (6 bases). CDR1 and CDR2 from the germline V gene are SGHRS and YFSETQ. V was cut by 3 bases and J by 2 bases, with 18 bases left in between. This CDR3 spans 17 amino acids. CDR3 bases: TGCGCCAGCAGCTCCTCCGCGGGGGCAGGGGCTGGAAACACCATATATTTT. Its protein product is CASSSSAGAGAGNTIYF.

The CDR3 nucleotides read TGTGCCAGCAGCTTGATGGGAACTAGCGGACCGAGGGGGTACAATGAGCAGTTCTTC. Its translation is CASSLMGTSGPRGYNEQFF. V and J are TRBV5-5 and TRBJ2-1, with 8 bases aligning to TRBD2. Germline V CDR1 and CDR2: SGHKS, YYEKEE (reference sequence). The junction had 16 bases not matched to a gene; V was cut back by 1 base and J by 4 bases. The CDR3 consists of 19 residues.

V usage is TRBV6-5 and J usage is TRBJ2-7; tentative D call: TRBD2 (6 bases). Between the trimmed V and J ends, which lost 5 bases and 0 bases, there was a span of 14 bases. The CDR3 has 15 amino acids. The germline V gene has CDR1 MNHEY and CDR2 SVGAGI. The CDR3 DNA reads TGTGCCAGCAGTACCTCCTACGGGGGCTCCTACGAGCAGTACTTC. Amino acid sequence: CASSTSYGGSYEQYF.

The genes are TRBV4-3 and TRBJ2-7; D might be TRBD1 (6 bases). Germline V gene sequence: CDR1 LGHNA, CDR2 YSLEER. The V end lost 0 bases, the J end lost 3 bases, and 12 bases lay between the germline ends. CDR3 length equals 15 residues. CDR3 sequence reads: CASSQDTGLGYEQYF. The CDR3 DNA reads TGCGCCAGCAGCCAAGACACAGGGTTAGGCTACGAGCAGTACTTC.

Notes on this clone: The CDR3 carries no conserved terminal phenylalanine or tryptophan, so it likely arises from a read error. No DNA is shown, since the ends of the CDR3 on it are uncertain; the CDR3 is the one TCRdb lists. V is TRBV6-1 and J is TRBJ2-7; the D call in the table, TRBD2, was not verified against the DNA. The CDR3 sequence runs 14 residues, both termini included. Germline-derived CDR1 and CDR2 are MNHNS and SASEGT. This CDR3 is CASSPRGTSGSSLY.